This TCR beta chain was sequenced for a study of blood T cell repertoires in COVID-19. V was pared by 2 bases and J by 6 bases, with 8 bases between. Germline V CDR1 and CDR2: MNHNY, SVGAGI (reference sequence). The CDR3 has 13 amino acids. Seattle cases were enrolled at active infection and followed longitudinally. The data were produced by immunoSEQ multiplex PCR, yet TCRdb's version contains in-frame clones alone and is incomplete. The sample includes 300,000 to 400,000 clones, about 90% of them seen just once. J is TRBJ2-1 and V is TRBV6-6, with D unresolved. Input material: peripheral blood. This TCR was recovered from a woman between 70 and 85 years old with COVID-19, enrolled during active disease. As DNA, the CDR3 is TGTGCCAGCAGTTACGACGGAGTCAATGAGCAGTTCTTC. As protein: CASSYDGVNEQFF.